The entry below describes one T cell receptor beta chain. Its antigen is as yet unknown. TCRdb keeps only in-frame clones here, not all; method: immunoSEQ multiplex PCR. The data hold about 21,000 clones, with 78% observed a single time. This sample is part of a study of CD4+ T cells in melanoma. General observations from the study: CD8+ T cell, macrophage and B cell function reportedly correlated with neoantigen-specific CD4+ T cells.

V lost 4 bases and J lost 4; bases outside the gene matches: 1. CDR1 is SNHLY, CDR2 FYNNEI, per germline. The length of the CDR3 is 13 residues. The rearrangement joins TRBV2 to TRBJ2-3; 8 bases fit TRBD1. The sequence came from a human donor with melanoma. As DNA, the CDR3 is TGTGCCAGCAGTGCAGGGGGCGCAGATACGCAGTATTTT. Protein product: CASSAGGADTQYF.